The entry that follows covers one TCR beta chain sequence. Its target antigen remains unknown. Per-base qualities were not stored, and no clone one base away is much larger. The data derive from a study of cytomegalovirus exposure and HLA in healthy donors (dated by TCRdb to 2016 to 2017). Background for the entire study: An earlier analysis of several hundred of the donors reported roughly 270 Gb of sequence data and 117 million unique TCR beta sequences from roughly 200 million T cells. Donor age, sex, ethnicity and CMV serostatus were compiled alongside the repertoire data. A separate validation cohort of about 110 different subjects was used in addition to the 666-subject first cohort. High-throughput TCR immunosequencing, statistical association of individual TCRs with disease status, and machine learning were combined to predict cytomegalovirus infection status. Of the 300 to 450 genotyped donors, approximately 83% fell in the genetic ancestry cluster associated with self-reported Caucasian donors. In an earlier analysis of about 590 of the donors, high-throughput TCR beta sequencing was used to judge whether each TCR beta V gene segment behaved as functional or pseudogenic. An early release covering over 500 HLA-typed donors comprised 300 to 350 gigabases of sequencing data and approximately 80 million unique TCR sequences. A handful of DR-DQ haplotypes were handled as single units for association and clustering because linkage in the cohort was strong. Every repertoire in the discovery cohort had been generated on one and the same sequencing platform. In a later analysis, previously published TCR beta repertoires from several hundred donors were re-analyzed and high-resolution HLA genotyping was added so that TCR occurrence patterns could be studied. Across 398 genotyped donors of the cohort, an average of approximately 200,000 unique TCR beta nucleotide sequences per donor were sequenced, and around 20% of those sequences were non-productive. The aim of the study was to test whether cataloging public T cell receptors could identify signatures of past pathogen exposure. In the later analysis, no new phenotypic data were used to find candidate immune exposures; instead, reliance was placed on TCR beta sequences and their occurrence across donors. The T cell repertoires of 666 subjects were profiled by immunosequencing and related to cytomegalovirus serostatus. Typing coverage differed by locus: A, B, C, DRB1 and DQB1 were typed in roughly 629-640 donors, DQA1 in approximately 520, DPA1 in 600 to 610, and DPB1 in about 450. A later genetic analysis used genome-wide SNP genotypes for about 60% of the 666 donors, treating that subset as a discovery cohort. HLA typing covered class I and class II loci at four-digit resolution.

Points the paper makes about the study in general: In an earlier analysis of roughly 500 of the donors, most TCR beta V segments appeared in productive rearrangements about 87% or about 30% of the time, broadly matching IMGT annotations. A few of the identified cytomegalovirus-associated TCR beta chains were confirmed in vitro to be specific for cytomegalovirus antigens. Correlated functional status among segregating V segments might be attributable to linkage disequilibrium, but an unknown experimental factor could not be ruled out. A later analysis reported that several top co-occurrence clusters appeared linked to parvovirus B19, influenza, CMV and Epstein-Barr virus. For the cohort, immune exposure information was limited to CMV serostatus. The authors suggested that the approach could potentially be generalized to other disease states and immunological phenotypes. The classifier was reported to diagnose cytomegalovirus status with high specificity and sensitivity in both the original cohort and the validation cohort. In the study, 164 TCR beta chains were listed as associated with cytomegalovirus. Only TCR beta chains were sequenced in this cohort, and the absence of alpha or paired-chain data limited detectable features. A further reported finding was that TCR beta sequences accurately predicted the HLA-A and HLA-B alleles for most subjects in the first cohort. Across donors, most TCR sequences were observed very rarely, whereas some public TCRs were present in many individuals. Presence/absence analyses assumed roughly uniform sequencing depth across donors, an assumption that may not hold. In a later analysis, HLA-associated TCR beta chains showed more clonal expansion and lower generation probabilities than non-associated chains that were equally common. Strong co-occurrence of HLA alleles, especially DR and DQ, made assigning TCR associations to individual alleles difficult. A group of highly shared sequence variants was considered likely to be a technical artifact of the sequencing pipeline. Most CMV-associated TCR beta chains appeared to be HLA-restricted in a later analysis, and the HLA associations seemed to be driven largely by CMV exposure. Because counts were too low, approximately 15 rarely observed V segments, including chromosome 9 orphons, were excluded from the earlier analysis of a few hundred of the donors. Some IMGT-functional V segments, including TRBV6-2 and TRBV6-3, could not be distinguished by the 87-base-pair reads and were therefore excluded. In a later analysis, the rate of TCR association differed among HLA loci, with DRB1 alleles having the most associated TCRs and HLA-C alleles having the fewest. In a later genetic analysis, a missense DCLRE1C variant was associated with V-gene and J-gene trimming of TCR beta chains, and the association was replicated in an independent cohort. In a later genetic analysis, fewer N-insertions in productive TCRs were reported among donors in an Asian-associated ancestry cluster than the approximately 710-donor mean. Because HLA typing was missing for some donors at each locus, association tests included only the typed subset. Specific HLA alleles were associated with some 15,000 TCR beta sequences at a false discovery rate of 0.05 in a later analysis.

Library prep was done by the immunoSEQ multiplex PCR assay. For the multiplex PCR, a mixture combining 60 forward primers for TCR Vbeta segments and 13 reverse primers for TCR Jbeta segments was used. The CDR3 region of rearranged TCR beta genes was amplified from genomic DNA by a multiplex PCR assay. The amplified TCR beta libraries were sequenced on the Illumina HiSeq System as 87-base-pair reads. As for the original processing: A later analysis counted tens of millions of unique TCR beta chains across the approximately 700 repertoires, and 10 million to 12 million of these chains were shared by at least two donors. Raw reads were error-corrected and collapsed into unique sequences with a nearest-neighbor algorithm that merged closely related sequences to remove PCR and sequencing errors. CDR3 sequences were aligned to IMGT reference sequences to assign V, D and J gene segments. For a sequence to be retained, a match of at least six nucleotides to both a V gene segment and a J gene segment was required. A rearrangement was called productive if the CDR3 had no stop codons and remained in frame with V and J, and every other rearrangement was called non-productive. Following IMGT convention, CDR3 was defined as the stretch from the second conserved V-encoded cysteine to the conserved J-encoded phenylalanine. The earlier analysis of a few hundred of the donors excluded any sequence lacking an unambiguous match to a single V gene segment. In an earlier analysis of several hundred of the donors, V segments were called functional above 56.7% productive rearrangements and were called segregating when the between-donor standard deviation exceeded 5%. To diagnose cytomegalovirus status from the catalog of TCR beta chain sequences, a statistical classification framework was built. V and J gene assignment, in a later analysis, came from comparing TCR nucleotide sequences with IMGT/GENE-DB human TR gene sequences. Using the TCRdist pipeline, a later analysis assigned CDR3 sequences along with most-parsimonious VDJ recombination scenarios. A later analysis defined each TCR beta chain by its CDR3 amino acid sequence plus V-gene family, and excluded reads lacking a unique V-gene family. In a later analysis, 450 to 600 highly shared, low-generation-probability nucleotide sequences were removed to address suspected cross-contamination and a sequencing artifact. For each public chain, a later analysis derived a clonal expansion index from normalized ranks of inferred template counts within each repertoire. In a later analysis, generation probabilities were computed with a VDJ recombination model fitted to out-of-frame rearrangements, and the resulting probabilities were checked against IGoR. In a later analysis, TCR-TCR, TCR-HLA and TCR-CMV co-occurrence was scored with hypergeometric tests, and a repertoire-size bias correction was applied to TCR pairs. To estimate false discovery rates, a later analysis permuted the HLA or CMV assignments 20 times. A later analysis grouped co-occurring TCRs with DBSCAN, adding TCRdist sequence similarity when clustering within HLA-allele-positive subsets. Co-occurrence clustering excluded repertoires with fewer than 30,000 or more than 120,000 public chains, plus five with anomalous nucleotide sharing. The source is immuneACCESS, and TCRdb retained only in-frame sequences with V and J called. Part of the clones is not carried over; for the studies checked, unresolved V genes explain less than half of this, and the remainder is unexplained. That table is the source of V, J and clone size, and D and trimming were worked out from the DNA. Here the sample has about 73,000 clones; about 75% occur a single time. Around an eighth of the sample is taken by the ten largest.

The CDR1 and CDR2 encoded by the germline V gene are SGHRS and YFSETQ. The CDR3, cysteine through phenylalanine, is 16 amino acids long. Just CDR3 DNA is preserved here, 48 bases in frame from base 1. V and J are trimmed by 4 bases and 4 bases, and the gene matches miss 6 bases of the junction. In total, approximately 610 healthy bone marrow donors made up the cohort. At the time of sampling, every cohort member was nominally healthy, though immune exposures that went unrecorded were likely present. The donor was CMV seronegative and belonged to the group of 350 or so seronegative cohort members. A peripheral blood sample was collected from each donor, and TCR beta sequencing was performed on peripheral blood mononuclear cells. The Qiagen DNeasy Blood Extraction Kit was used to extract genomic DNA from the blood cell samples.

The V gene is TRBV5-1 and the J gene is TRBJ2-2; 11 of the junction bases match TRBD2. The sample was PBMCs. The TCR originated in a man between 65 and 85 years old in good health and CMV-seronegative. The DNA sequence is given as TGCGCCAGCAGCCCCACTAGCGGGAGTACCACCGGGGAGCTGTTTTTT. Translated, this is CASSPTSGSTTGELFF.